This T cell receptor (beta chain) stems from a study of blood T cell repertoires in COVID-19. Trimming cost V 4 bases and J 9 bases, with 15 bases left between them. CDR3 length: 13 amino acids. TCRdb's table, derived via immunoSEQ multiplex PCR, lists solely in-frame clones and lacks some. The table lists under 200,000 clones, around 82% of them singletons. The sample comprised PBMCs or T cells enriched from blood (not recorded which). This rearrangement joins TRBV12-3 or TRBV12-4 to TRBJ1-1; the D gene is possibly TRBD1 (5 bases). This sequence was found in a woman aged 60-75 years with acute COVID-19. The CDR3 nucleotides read TGTGCCAGCAGTTGGGGCCCGGAGGGCAAAGCTTTCTTT. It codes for CASSWGPEGKAFF.